This T cell receptor beta chain is drawn from a study of shared clonotypes between healthy human individuals. Study context: With ages of 18 to 49, the donors were a couple of women and a few men. Findings and caveats of the study: Sharing across a few donors was seen in roughly 5.2% of naive CD4 clonotypes. The sole specimen, blood, was sampled, and tissue repertoires likely differ. Memory subsets generally showed lower estimated richness than naive subsets.

Clones were sequenced by immunoSEQ multiplex PCR, and TCRdb holds only the in-frame ones, with some missing. The table lists about 1.1 million clones, roughly 77% of them singletons. Notes on this clone: Its antigen is currently unknown.

The V segment lost 10 bases and the J segment 5 bases; nucleotides outside the gene matches: 10. The CDR3 length is 15 residues. CDR1 is LGHNA and CDR2 is YNFKEQ in the germline V gene. J is TRBJ2-2 and V is TRBV4-2, with 10 bases identical to TRBD2. The sample comprised memory CD4+ T cells from PBMCs. Subset noted: CD45RA-negative fraction. This clonotype was sampled from a young man in good health. Some clones in this sample may be carry-over from other donors' samples. The CDR3 DNA reads as TGTGCCACCACCATAGCGGGAGGAGTAACCGGGGAGCTGTTTTTT. As protein: CATTIAGGVTGELFF.